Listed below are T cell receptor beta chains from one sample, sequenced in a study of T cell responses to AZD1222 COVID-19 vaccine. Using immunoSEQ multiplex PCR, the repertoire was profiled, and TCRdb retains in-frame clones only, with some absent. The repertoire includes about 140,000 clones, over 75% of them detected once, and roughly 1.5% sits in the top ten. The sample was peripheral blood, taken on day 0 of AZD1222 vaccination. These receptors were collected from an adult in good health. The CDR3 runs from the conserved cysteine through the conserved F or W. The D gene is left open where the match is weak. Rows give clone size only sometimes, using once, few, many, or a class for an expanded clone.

TGTGCCTGGAGTGTATGGGACAGGGATGGAAACACCATATATTTT	CAWSVWDRDGNTIYF	TRBV30	NA	TRBD1	TRBJ1-3
TGTGCCAGCAGCCAAGATACAGACTATCAGCCCCAGCATTTT	CASSQDTDYQPQHF	TRBV3-1/TRBV3-2	NA	NA	TRBJ1-5
TGTGCCAGCAGTTTTCGGGACTTCGGCGACTACGAGCAGTACTTC	CASSFRDFGDYEQYF	TRBV7-9	large	NA	TRBJ2-7
TGTGCCAGCAGCATGACTAGCGGTGACAATGAGCAGTTCTTC	CASSMTSGDNEQFF	TRBV2	NA	TRBD2	TRBJ2-1
TGTGCCAGCAGCCTCGGGACGCCTGGAAACACCATATATTTT	CASSLGTPGNTIYF	TRBV7-9	NA	NA	TRBJ1-3
TGTGCCAGCGCAAGGGAGGGCCCCGATGGCTACACCTTC	CASAREGPDGYTF	TRBV2	few	NA	TRBJ1-2
TGTGCCAGCAGCTTGGGTCAGGGGTTGAACACTGAAGCTTTCTTT	CASSLGQGLNTEAFF	TRBV5-6	once	NA	TRBJ1-1
TGTGCCAGCAGCCAAGGGGCGATATATAGCAATCAGCCCCAGCATTTT	CASSQGAIYSNQPQHF	TRBV11-1	NA	NA	TRBJ1-5
TGTGCCAGCAGCGTAGACCTAGCGCCGACCTACAATGAGCAGTTCTTC	CASSVDLAPTYNEQFF	TRBV9	NA	NA	TRBJ2-1
TGCGCCAGCAGCTCGGCAGGGGCTGGAAACACCATATATTTT	CASSSAGAGNTIYF	TRBV5-1	NA	NA	TRBJ1-3
TGTGCCAGCAGGAACAGGGGTTACGAGCAGTACTTC	CASRNRGYEQYF	TRBV3-1/TRBV3-2	few	TRBD1	TRBJ2-7
TGTGCCATCAGTGTTCGAGGGGATGGCTACACCTTC	CAISVRGDGYTF	TRBV10-3	NA	NA	TRBJ1-2
TGTGCCAGCTCACCTTTAGGTGAAAGCATGAACACTGAAGCTTTCTTT	CASSPLGESMNTEAFF	TRBV18	NA	NA	TRBJ1-1
TGTGCCAGCAGTTACACAACTAGTCCTCGTACCAATGAGCAGTTCTTC	CASSYTTSPRTNEQFF	TRBV6-5	NA	NA	TRBJ2-1
TGTGCCAGCAGCCCCTGGGACTATTCGGATGGCTACACCTTC	CASSPWDYSDGYTF	TRBV9	NA	NA	TRBJ1-2
TGTGCCAGCACCGGATCTGGGAGAGCAACTAATGAAAAACTGTTTTTT	CASTGSGRATNEKLFF	TRBV5-6	NA	NA	TRBJ1-4
TGCGCCAGCAGCGGGTGGGACCGAAACACCATATATTTT	CASSGWDRNTIYF	TRBV5-1	NA	NA	TRBJ1-3
TGTGCCAGCAGCTTAAAAGGATCCAATCAGCCCCAGCATTTT	CASSLKGSNQPQHF	TRBV11-1	NA	NA	TRBJ1-5
TGTGCCAGTACGCAGGGGACTCAGCCCCAGCATTTT	CASTQGTQPQHF	TRBV19	NA	NA	TRBJ1-5
TGCAGCGTTGACGACATCCCGGGGAACACTGAAGCTTTCTTT	CSVDDIPGNTEAFF	TRBV29-1	NA	NA	TRBJ1-1
TGTGCCAGCAACACAGGGGACTCCTACGAGCAGTACTTC	CASNTGDSYEQYF	TRBV9	NA	TRBD1	TRBJ2-7
TGTGCCAGCAGCCCCGGACTAGCGGTCTACGAGCAGTACTTC	CASSPGLAVYEQYF	TRBV5-4	NA	TRBD2	TRBJ2-7
TGTGCCACCAGCAGAGTAGGGCGGGAGGACACTGAAGCTTTCTTT	CATSRVGREDTEAFF	TRBV15	once	NA	TRBJ1-1
TGTGCCAGCAGCCCAAGACAGGGCAATAGGAACCTGGATGAAAAACTGTTTTTT	CASSPRQGNRNLDEKLFF	TRBV11-2	NA	TRBD1	TRBJ1-4
TGTGCCAGCAGCTTAGGTTACGAGCAGTACTTC	CASSLGYEQYF	TRBV13	once	NA	TRBJ2-7
TGTGCCAGTGGTCTAGCGGGGAATTACAATGAGCAGTTCTTC	CASGLAGNYNEQFF	TRBV6-5	NA	TRBD2	TRBJ2-1
TGTGCCAGCAGCCCCCCCTCAGGGGCTAATGAAAAACTGTTTTTT	CASSPPSGANEKLFF	TRBV7-8	NA	NA	TRBJ1-4
TGTGCCAGCAGCCCGGGGACAGAGGACTATGGCTACACCTTC	CASSPGTEDYGYTF	TRBV4-2	NA	TRBD1	TRBJ1-2
TGTGCCAGCTCACCGTCGACAGGGGGCAATCAGCCCCAGCATTTT	CASSPSTGGNQPQHF	TRBV18	NA	TRBD1	TRBJ1-5
TGTGCCATCAGTGAAGGGGGTAATCAGCCCCAGCATTTT	CAISEGGNQPQHF	TRBV10-3	NA	NA	TRBJ1-5
TGTGCCAGCAGCTACAGGGGTAGCACAGATACGCAGTATTTT	CASSYRGSTDTQYF	TRBV6-5	NA	TRBD1	TRBJ2-3
TGTGCCAGCAGTTCCGCCGGGACTAGCTCCTACAATGAGCAGTTCTTC	CASSSAGTSSYNEQFF	TRBV28	once	TRBD2	TRBJ2-1
TGTGCCAGCAGCGGACCATTCAATGAGCAGTTCTTC	CASSGPFNEQFF	TRBV7-9	NA	NA	TRBJ2-1
TGTGCCAGCAGTCCCGGGACTAACTACGAGCAGTACTTC	CASSPGTNYEQYF	TRBV28	once	TRBD2	TRBJ2-7
TGTGCCAGCGGTGACCTCGGGACGAACACTGAAGCTTTCTTT	CASGDLGTNTEAFF	TRBV28	NA	NA	TRBJ1-1
TGTGCCACCAGCGGTACAGCACCGAACACTGAAGCTTTCTTT	CATSGTAPNTEAFF	TRBV15	NA	NA	TRBJ1-1
TGTGCCTGGAGTCCAGGGGTCATGAACACTGAAGCTTTCTTT	CAWSPGVMNTEAFF	TRBV30	NA	NA	TRBJ1-1
TGTGCCAGCAGCTCCGACAGGGTGACCAGAGCTAACTATGGCTACACCTTC	CASSSDRVTRANYGYTF	TRBV5-8	NA	TRBD1	TRBJ1-2
TGTGCCAGCTCAGAGCCCAGGGGGCATAACGAGCAGTACTTC	CASSEPRGHNEQYF	TRBV25-1	NA	TRBD1	TRBJ2-7
TGTGCCAGTAACGGACAGACCAGTCGTCGCTACACCTTC	CASNGQTSRRYTF	TRBV19	NA	NA	TRBJ1-2
TGCAGCGGCATCCACAGGGGGCGTAACACTGAAGCTTTCTTT	CSGIHRGRNTEAFF	TRBV29-1	once	TRBD1	TRBJ1-1
TGTGCCAGTTACAGGGGGCTGAACACTGAAGCTTTCTTT	CASYRGLNTEAFF	TRBV19	NA	TRBD1	TRBJ1-1
TGTGCCAGCAGCTTAGCGGGGATCAGAGCTTTCTTT	CASSLAGIRAFF	TRBV7-8	NA	NA	TRBJ1-1
TGTGCCAGCAGGAAGACTAGCGGGGGGACAGATACGCAGTATTTT	CASRKTSGGTDTQYF	TRBV2	NA	TRBD2	TRBJ2-3
TGTGCCAGCAGCCAAGCAGGGGCAGATACGCAGTATTTT	CASSQAGADTQYF	TRBV3-1/TRBV3-2	NA	NA	TRBJ2-3
TGTGCCAGCAGTGGGGACACCTACGAGCAGTACTTC	CASSGDTYEQYF	TRBV25-1	few	NA	TRBJ2-7
TGTGCCAGCTCACCACCGGGTGTGGCGGCCCGAGGCACAGATACGCAGTATTTT	CASSPPGVAARGTDTQYF	TRBV18	NA	NA	TRBJ2-3
TGTGCCAGCAGACAGGGGGGCACTGAAGCTTTCTTT	CASRQGGTEAFF	TRBV6-6	NA	TRBD1	TRBJ1-1
TGCGCCAGCAGGCAAACCTTAGGGACAGGGAGCTATGGCTACACCTTC	CASRQTLGTGSYGYTF	TRBV5-1	NA	TRBD1	TRBJ1-2
TGCGCCAGCCCCCGTTTAGGGCTAGCCAAAAACATTCAGTACTTC	CASPRLGLAKNIQYF	TRBV5-1	NA	NA	TRBJ2-4
TGTGCCAGCTCCGAACAGGCGGGTGGAAACACCATATATTTT	CASSEQAGGNTIYF	TRBV18	NA	NA	TRBJ1-3
TGTGCCAGCAGCCGCGGGGACAGGGTTTCCGGGGAGCTGTTTTTT	CASSRGDRVSGELFF	TRBV7-9	NA	TRBD1	TRBJ2-2